These 13 T cell receptor beta chains came from one sample sequenced in a study of cytomegalovirus exposure and HLA in healthy donors. Both 60 Vbeta primers and 13 Jbeta primers went into the PCR. The protocol was immunoSEQ multiplex PCR, while the TCRdb copy is restricted to in-frame clones and leaves out a portion. The sample lists about 200,000 clones, around 77% occurring once. The source material was PBMCs. The source of these receptors is a man younger than 40 in good health and CMV-seronegative.

The V gene is TRBV27, the J gene TRBJ2-7, with 8 bases that match TRBD2. V was clipped by 5 bases and J by 3 bases; unmatched bases: 9. From germline, CDR1 is MNHEY and CDR2 SMNVEV (reference sequence). The CDR3 is 15 residues long. CDR3 nucleotide sequence: TGTGCCAGCAGTCTCTACGCGGGGGGCGGCTACGAGCAGTACTTC. It encodes CASSLYAGGGYEQYF.

J is TRBJ2-7 and V is TRBV2, with D perhaps matching TRBD1 (5 bases). The V and J ends lost 7 bases and 3 bases respectively, with 10 bases between them. Looked up from germline, CDR1 is SNHLY and CDR2 is FYNNEI. The CDR3 extends over 12 amino acids. Here the CDR3 DNA reads TGTGCCAGCACCGAAGGGGACTACGAGCAGTACTTC. Translation gives CASTEGDYEQYF.

The V and J genes are TRBV5-1 and TRBJ2-2; maybe TRBD1 (5 bases). V was clipped by 0 bases and J by 6 bases, with 12 bases between them. Germline values: CDR1 SGHRS, CDR2 YFSETQ. This CDR3 is built from 15 residues. The CDR3 reads CASSLVQGGSGELFF. The CDR3 bases are TGCGCCAGCAGCTTGGTTCAGGGTGGTTCCGGGGAGCTGTTTTTT.

The J gene is TRBJ2-2, the V gene TRBV2; D not certain. The CDR3 spans 12 residues. Per the germline V gene, CDR1 is SNHLY and CDR2 is FYNNEI. Trimming took off 7 bases at V and 4 bases at J, with 7 bases between the two ends. The CDR3 DNA is TGTGCCAGCATAGAACGCACCGGGGAGCTGTTTTTT. It is translated as CASIERTGELFF. Full variable domain (rest looked up from reference TRBV2 and TRBJ2-2): EPEVTQTPSHQVTQMGQEVILRCVPISNHLYFYWYRQILGQKVEFLVSFYNNEISEKSEIFDDQFSVERPDGSNFTLKIRSTKLEDSAMYFCASIERTGELFFGEGSRLTVL.

CDR3 residues: CASSPTLLTDYGYTF. CDR3 in DNA: TGTGCCAGCAGCCCGACATTACTGACGGACTATGGCTACACCTTC. V is TRBV7-9 and J is TRBJ1-2; D remains ambiguous. The V gene's germline CDR1 is SEHNR and CDR2 FQNEAQ (reference sequence). The length of the CDR3 is 15 residues. V shed 5 bases and J shed 3 bases, with 16 bases lying between them. Filled out from reference TRBV7-9 and TRBJ1-2, the complete variable domain reads DTGVSQNPRHKITKRGQNVTFRCDPISEHNRLYWYRQTLGQGPEFLTYFQNEAQLEKSRLLSDRFSAERPKGSFSTLEIQRTEQGDSAMYLCASSPTLLTDYGYTFGSGTRLTVV.

The chain joins TRBV5-4 to TRBJ2-1; TRBD2 aligns across 9 bases. This CDR3 spans 16 amino acids. V was clipped by 2 bases and J by 2 bases; unmatched bases: 5. Germline V CDR1 and CDR2: SGHNT, YYREEE (reference sequence). The CDR3 loop is CASSLVAGGPYNEQFF. In DNA, the CDR3 is TGTGCCAGCAGCTTAGTGGCGGGAGGGCCCTACAATGAGCAGTTCTTC. Based on the CDR3 plus reference TRBV5-4 and TRBJ2-1, the full variable domain is ETGVTQSPTHLIKTRGQQVTLRCSSQSGHNTVSWYQQALGQGPQFIFQYYREEENGRGNFPPRFSGLQFPNYSSELNVNALELDDSALYLCASSLVAGGPYNEQFFGPGTRLTVL.

The V gene is TRBV4-1, the J gene TRBJ1-1, with TRBD1 matching over 7 bases. With V trimmed by 4 bases and J by 0 bases, 5 bases remained unmatched. Germline V lookup: CDR1 MGHRA, CDR2 YSYEKL. The CDR3 covers 15 residues. CDR3 region: CASSRPGTVNTEAFF. In DNA form, the CDR3 reads TGCGCCAGCAGCCGCCCCGGGACAGTGAACACTGAAGCTTTCTTT.

The chain has TRBV6-1 and TRBJ1-1, with 12 positions matching TRBD1. J lost 11 bases, V lost 4 bases, and 5 bases had no gene match. The CDR3 contains 13 residues. Germline V gene lookup returns CDR1 MNHNS and CDR2 SASEGT. CDR3 in DNA: TGTGCCAGCAGTGTCCTCGGGACAGGGGGCGCTTTCTTT. Translation: CASSVLGTGGAFF.

The rearrangement joins TRBV5-1 to TRBJ2-5; TRBD1 agrees at 8 bases. The germline V gene encodes CDR1 SGHRS and CDR2 YFSETQ. The J segment lost 5 bases and the V segment lost 4 bases, leaving 10 bases of the junction unmatched. The CDR3 contains 15 residues. This chain's CDR3 is CASSQTGTGQETQYF. CDR3 sequence (DNA): TGCGCCAGCAGCCAAACCGGGACAGGACAGGAGACCCAGTACTTC.

This clone occurred a few times. CDR3 bases: TGTGCCAGCAGTAGTCCAGGCGGGGGAAAGCAGTACTTC. Protein: CASSSPGGGKQYF. This chain uses TRBV27 with TRBJ2-7, with 7 bases identical to TRBD2. After removal of 5 bases from V and 8 bases from J, the junction contained 9 bases not matched to a gene. Germline values: CDR1 MNHEY, CDR2 SMNVEV (reference sequence). This CDR3 contains 13 residues.

J is TRBJ1-3 and V is TRBV28, with D unclear. Germline lookup yields CDR1 MDHEN and CDR2 SYDVKM. The V gene lost 5 bases and the J gene lost 6 bases, with 11 bases spanning the gap. This CDR3 is 13 amino acids long. The CDR3 loop is CASSPQFQNTIYF. In DNA form, the CDR3 reads TGTGCCAGCAGTCCACAATTCCAAAACACCATATATTTT.

This clone was found a few times. The rearrangement uses TRBV2 and TRBJ2-3; D ambiguous. Germline V gene data show CDR1 as SNHLY and CDR2 as FYNNEI. V was trimmed by 6 bases and J by 0 bases, leaving 13 bases between them. The CDR3 runs 15 residues. For the CDR3, the DNA is TGTGCCAGCAGGAAGGAGTCTACTAGCACAGATACGCAGTATTTT. Translated: CASRKESTSTDTQYF.

The gene calls are TRBV7-8 and TRBJ1-6; tentative D call: TRBD1 (5 bases). The CDR3 contains 18 residues. The V gene lost 5 bases and the J gene lost 0 bases, with 17 bases spanning the gap. The germline gives CDR1 SGHVS, CDR2 FQNEAQ. CDR3 protein: CASSVDTEGSSYNSPLHF. Written as DNA, the CDR3 is TGTGCCAGCAGCGTAGATACGGAGGGGAGCTCCTATAATTCACCCCTCCACTTT. Full variable domain (remainder filled in from reference TRBV7-8 and TRBJ1-6): GAGVSQSPRYKVAKRGQDVALRCDPISGHVSLFWYQQALGQGPEFLTYFQNEAQLDKSGLPSDRFFAERPEGSVSTLKIQRTQQEDSAVYLCASSVDTEGSSYNSPLHFGNGTRLTVT.